The 24 T cell receptor beta chains below were found in one sample sequenced in a study of blood T cells in healthy people across ages. A second PCR, run for roughly 7 to 11 cycles, used a sample-barcoded 5' primer plus a J-beta primer mix. TCRdb recomputed calls from the 5' RACE reads with MiXCR, one row per CDR3 protein. The repertoire includes about 2 million distinct CDR3 sequences, just under 50% of them detected once, and approximately 2% sits in the top ten. The sequenced material came from blood. Receptors were obtained from a woman in her forties in good health.

The chain recombines TRBV11-2 with TRBJ2-7; D might be TRBD2 (6 bases). In germline, CDR1 is SGHAT, CDR2 FQNNGV. Trimming pared 1 base from V and 0 bases from J, leaving 13 bases between. The CDR3 runs to 16 residues. The CDR3 spells CASSLVVGLNSYEQYF. CDR3 sequence (DNA): TGTGCCAGCAGCTTAGTTGTGGGACTGAACTCCTACGAGCAGTACTTC.

This clonotype was seen only once. The rearrangement links TRBV5-1 to TRBJ2-3; 9 bases map to TRBD2. This CDR3 has 15 residues. Germline V lookup: CDR1 SGHRS, CDR2 YFSETQ. Trimming removed 0 bases from V and 5 bases from J; junction bases left unmatched: 4. The CDR3 DNA sequence: TGCGCCAGCAGCTTGGGACTAGCGGAAAGAGATACGCAGTATTTT. Amino acids: CASSLGLAERDTQYF. Variable domain in full (rest from reference TRBV5-1 and TRBJ2-3): KAGVTQTPRYLIKTRGQQVTLSCSPISGHRSVSWYQQTPGQGLQFLFEYFSETQRNKGNFPGRFSGRQFSNSRSEMNVSTLELGDSALYLCASSLGLAERDTQYFGPGTRLTVL.

The chain combines TRBV6-5 with TRBJ2-4; 13 nucleotides agree with TRBD2. This CDR3 contains 15 residues. With 2 bases clipped from V and 13 bases from J, the junction kept 8 bases outside the gene matches. CDR1 is MNHEY, CDR2 SVGAGI, per germline. In DNA form, the CDR3 reads TGTGCCAGCAGTTACGGAGGGACTAGCGGGAAAAAGCAGTACTTC. This gives the protein CASSYGGTSGKKQYF.

The rearrangement links TRBV12-3 or TRBV12-4 to TRBJ1-2, with D possibly being TRBD1 (5 bases). The length of the CDR3 is 17 residues. Trimming removed 7 bases from V and 4 bases from J, with 25 bases in between. CDR3 region: CASTLGRGTQTLYGYTF. The CDR3 DNA is TGTGCCAGCACCCTAGGGCGGGGGACTCAGACCCTCTATGGCTACACCTTC.

The CDR3, as DNA: TGTGCCAGCAGTTACTCCCGGACAGGGACTGGCTACACCTTC. Translation: CASSYSRTGTGYTF. The chain couples TRBV6-5 to TRBJ1-2; TRBD1 matches at 8 bases. There are 14 residues in the CDR3. The J segment lost 7 bases and the V segment lost 0 bases, leaving 4 bases of the junction unmatched. Germline CDR1 reads MNHEY; CDR2 reads SVGAGI.

The CDR3 coding sequence is TGTGCCAGCAGTGCCAAAAAAAATTCGGTGCACATTCAGTACTTC. Protein sequence: CASSAKKNSVHIQYF. The chain links TRBV28 to TRBJ2-5; D gene ambiguous. With the DNA end fitting TRBJ2-4 better, the J assignment may be wrong. The CDR3 is 15 amino acids. Germline assignment: CDR1 MDHEN and CDR2 SYDVKM.

The chain carries TRBV20-1 and TRBJ1-1; D gene unclear. The CDR3 extends over 10 amino acids. The germline gives CDR1 DFQATT, CDR2 SNEGSKA (reference sequence). The CDR3 sequence: CRSGRAEAFF. The CDR3 DNA reads as TGCAGGAGTGGGAGGGCTGAAGCTTTCTTT.

The rearrangement joins TRBV5-1 to TRBJ1-6, with D hard to call. CDR1 SGHRS and CDR2 YFSETQ come from the germline V gene. Trimming took 4 bases from V and 8 from J, leaving 10 bases between them. This CDR3 has 13 residues. CDR3 in DNA: TGCGCCAGCAGCCCGGACTTCGATTCACCCCTCCACTTT. It specifies CASSPDFDSPLHF.

The chain couples TRBV20-1 to TRBJ2-3, with D possibly being TRBD1 or TRBD2 (5 bases each). Trimming removed 4 bases at V and 2 bases at J, with 16 bases between. This CDR3 is built from 15 residues. Per germline, CDR1 DFQATT and CDR2 SNEGSKA (reference sequence). CDR3 protein: CSATTGTWPTDTQYF. DNA for the CDR3: TGCAGTGCTACCACCGGGACCTGGCCCACAGATACGCAGTATTTT.

The gene calls are TRBV6-6 and TRBJ2-5; D call uncertain. The CDR3 is 11 amino acids. V gave up 7 bases and J gave up 9 bases, with 12 bases separating them. Germline V gene sequence: CDR1 MNHNY, CDR2 SVGAGI (reference sequence). The CDR3 loop reads CASNAAEAQYF. CDR3 sequence (DNA): TGTGCCAGCAACGCGGCTGAGGCCCAGTACTTC.

About this clonotype: One junction end disagrees with the germline gene, perhaps due to a read error. The rearrangement joins TRBV12-3 or TRBV12-4 to TRBJ2-3; 7 nucleotides agree with TRBD1. The CDR3 is 15 amino acids. As DNA, the CDR3 is TGTGCCAGCAGCTGGACAGGAGGAGGAGCAGATGCGCAGTATTTT. Encoded protein: CASSWTGGGADAQYF.

V and J are TRBV29-1 and TRBJ1-2, with 7 bases identical to TRBD1. After removal of 4 bases from V and 7 bases from J, the junction contained 12 bases not matched to a gene. The CDR3 length is 14 residues. The V gene's germline CDR1 is SQVTM and CDR2 ANQGSEA. The chain's CDR3 is CSVGSGTAEGGYTF. The CDR3 coding sequence is TGCAGCGTTGGGTCCGGGACAGCTGAAGGTGGCTACACCTTC.

The rearrangement uses TRBV7-2 and TRBJ2-1; the match to TRBD2 covers 15 bases. CDR1 and CDR2 (germline): SGHTA, FQGNSA. This CDR3 has 19 amino acids. J gave up 4 bases and V 2 bases, and 9 bases lay outside the gene matches. The CDR3: CASSLSRTSGGARYNEQFF. The CDR3 DNA reads as TGTGCCAGCAGCTTATCGAGGACTAGCGGGGGGGCCAGGTACAATGAGCAGTTCTTC.

This clonotype was found a few times. This chain connects TRBV7-3 to TRBJ2-1; TRBD1 might be the D (6 bases). Germline lookup yields CDR1 SGHTA and CDR2 FQGTGA. This CDR3 contains 14 residues. V lost 4 bases and J lost 5, with 12 bases in between. Here the CDR3 reads CASSSQGKDNEQFF. The CDR3 DNA sequence: TGTGCCAGCAGCTCCCAGGGGAAGGACAATGAGCAGTTCTTC.

The chain recombines TRBV4-1 with TRBJ1-2, with TRBD1 matching over 7 bases. Germline V gene data show CDR1 as MGHRA and CDR2 as YSYEKL. Trimming took 3 bases from V and 4 from J; bases not matched to a gene: 26. This CDR3 is built from 21 residues. CDR3 in amino acids: CASSHKRTGAKLLPIGYGYTF. CDR3 sequence (DNA): TGCGCCAGCAGCCATAAGCGGACAGGCGCCAAACTTTTACCTATTGGCTATGGCTACACCTTC.

There are many counts of this clonotype. The chain's CDR3 is CASSPGTTYGYTF. The CDR3 DNA reads TGTGCCAGCAGCCCCGGGACAACCTATGGCTACACCTTC. The chain recombines TRBV3-1 with TRBJ1-2, with D perhaps matching TRBD1 (6 bases). The germline CDR1 and CDR2 sequences are LGHDT and YNNKEL (reference sequence). V was shortened by 4 bases and J by 4 bases, with 10 bases between the two germline ends. CDR3 size: 13 residues.

This clonotype was detected only once. The V and J genes are TRBV4-2 and TRBJ2-7; D possibly corresponds to TRBD2 (6 bases). V was pared by 1 base and J by 5 bases, with 21 bases between. The CDR3 runs 17 residues. Germline assignment: CDR1 LGHNA and CDR2 YNFKEQ. This CDR3 reads CASSQGVRGGVSDEQYF. The CDR3 DNA is TGTGCCAGCAGCCAAGGCGTAAGGGGCGGGGTGTCCGACGAGCAGTACTTC.

As DNA, the CDR3 is TGTGCCAGCAGGTTCCAGAGCTCCTACGAGCAGTACTTC. Translation gives CASRFQSSYEQYF. The rearrangement links TRBV28 to TRBJ2-7; D remains unclear. The V gene's germline CDR1 is MDHEN and CDR2 SYDVKM. The ends were cut back, 6 bases at V and 0 bases at J, with 9 bases in the middle. The CDR3 extends over 13 amino acids.

The gene calls are TRBV4-3 and TRBJ2-1; perhaps TRBD1 as D (7 bases). Germline values: CDR1 LGHNA, CDR2 YSLEER. The ends were cut back, 4 bases at V and 3 bases at J, with 13 bases in the middle. The CDR3 runs 15 residues. The CDR3 nucleotides are TGCGCCAGCAGCCCAGGGGGGTTCATCTACAATGAGCAGTTCTTC. It translates to CASSPGGFIYNEQFF.

V usage is TRBV10-3 and J usage is TRBJ2-1, with D hard to call. Trimming removed 4 bases at V and 6 bases at J, with 7 bases between. This CDR3 has 12 residues. Germline V gives CDR1 ENHRY, CDR2 SYGVKD. CDR3 DNA: TGTGCCATCAGTGGAAGGCGCAATGAGCAGTTCTTC. As protein: CAISGRRNEQFF.

In its sample, this clonotype was seen a few times. The chain couples TRBV7-2 to TRBJ2-7; tentatively, D is TRBD1 (6 bases). This CDR3 comprises 16 residues. V was pared by 5 bases and J by 2 bases, with 19 bases between. CDR1 SGHTA and CDR2 FQGNSA come from the germline V gene. CDR3 sequence (DNA): TGTGCCAGCAGCCGATACCAACTGGACAGCCCCTACGAGCAGTACTTC. Residues: CASSRYQLDSPYEQYF. Full variable domain (rest looked up from reference TRBV7-2 and TRBJ2-7): GAGVSQSPSNKVTEKGKDVELRCDPISGHTALYWYRQSLGQGLEFLIYFQGNSAPDKSGLPSDRFSAERTGGSVSTLTIQRTQQEDSAVYLCASSRYQLDSPYEQYFGPGTRLTVT.

The DNA for the CDR3 is TGCAGTGCTAACAGGGTGAGTTCCTACGAGCAGTACTTC. As protein: CSANRVSSYEQYF. This chain uses TRBV20-1 with TRBJ2-7; D is possibly TRBD1 (6 bases). The CDR3 loop spans 13 amino acids. Looked up from germline, CDR1 is DFQATT and CDR2 is SNEGSKA (reference sequence). The V gene lost 4 bases and the J gene lost 1 base, with 11 bases spanning the gap.

In its sample, this clonotype was seen a few times. The chain is built from TRBV18 and TRBJ2-4; D remains ambiguous. The CDR3 extends over 14 amino acids. V was pared by 2 bases and J by 4 bases, with 9 bases between. The germline V gene has CDR1 KGHSH and CDR2 LQKENI. The CDR3 DNA reads as TGTGCCAGCTCACCAGAGGTAGTGAAAAACATTCAGTACTTC. Encoded protein: CASSPEVVKNIQYF.

This sequence joins TRBV7-2 and TRBJ2-3; D is ambiguous. This CDR3 contains 15 residues. V was clipped by 0 bases and J by 0 bases, with 7 bases between them. Germline V gene lookup returns CDR1 SGHTA and CDR2 FQGNSA. CDR3 amino acids: CASSLARHSTDTQYF. The CDR3 nucleotides are TGTGCCAGCAGCTTAGCGCGCCACAGCACAGATACGCAGTATTTT.